This TCR beta chain appears in the sequencing data of a study of shared clonotypes between healthy human individuals. Selected positively for CCR7 and CD45RO-negative, naive CD8 cells excluded terminally differentiated effector memory CD45RA+ cells. Notes on this clone: The same CDR3 is also encoded by other DNA sequences in this sample.

Trimming pared 0 bases from V and 7 bases from J, leaving 11 bases between. The CDR3 covers 14 residues. CDR1 is SGHRS and CDR2 is YFSETQ in the germline V gene. The deep-level immunoSEQ assay was used. Over several immunoSEQ plates, each subset's genomic DNA was distributed in even portions. Using immunoSEQ multiplex PCR, the repertoire was profiled, and TCRdb retains in-frame clones only, with some absent. The sample yields around 1.9 million clones, approximately 94% seen once. The TCR comes from a man younger than 35 in good health. Some clones in this sample may be carry-over from other donors' samples. The material sequenced was naive CD8+ T cells from PBMCs. The chain recombines TRBV5-1 with TRBJ2-1, with D unclear. The CDR3 bases are TGCGCCAGCAGCTTGGAGGGTGGGTTAAATGAGCAGTTCTTC. Its protein product is CASSLEGGLNEQFF.